This passage covers 15 T cell receptor beta chains from one sample sequenced in a study of identical twins. MiXCR was run by TCRdb on the 5' RACE reads, yielding one entry per CDR3 protein. The sample includes hundreds of thousands of distinct CDR3 sequences, approximately 13% seen only once; the top ten take about 1.5%. The same sample was also used in a study of yellow fever vaccine responses in identical twins.

The sequenced material came from PBMCs. The receptors here all came from a woman between 18 and 29 years old in good health.

The genes are TRBV4-1 and TRBJ2-2; possible D gene TRBD2, 6 bases. V lost 6 bases to trimming and J lost 3 bases, with 17 bases between them. CDR3 length: 16 residues. Germline V lookup: CDR1 MGHRA, CDR2 YSYEKL. CDR3 DNA sequence: TGCGCCAGCAGGAAGGAGGGCTCGGGGTACACCGGGGAGCTGTTTTTT. Translated: CASRKEGSGYTGELFF.

CDR3 region: CASSQALFINRNLVPNEQFF. CDR3 nucleotide sequence: TGTGCCAGCAGCCAAGCCCTTTTTATTAACAGGAATTTAGTCCCCAATGAGCAGTTCTTC. The chain joins TRBV3-1 to TRBJ2-1; tentatively, D is TRBD1 (5 bases). This CDR3 has 20 residues. Per germline, CDR1 LGHDT and CDR2 YNNKEL (reference sequence). Deletions cut 1 base from V and 6 bases from J, with 28 bases between.

This clonotype was picked up a small number of times. This chain connects TRBV6-5 to TRBJ2-7; a possible D gene is TRBD2 (6 bases). Germline CDR1 MNHEY, CDR2 SVGAGI. The CDR3 has 14 amino acids. The V gene lost 4 bases and the J gene lost 2 bases, with 12 bases spanning the gap. CDR3: CASSSRLDTYEQYF. DNA for the CDR3: TGTGCCAGCAGTTCTCGACTAGACACCTACGAGCAGTACTTC.

The V and J genes are TRBV7-6 and TRBJ2-3; 8 bases are shared with TRBD2. Germline V gene data show CDR1 as SGHVS and CDR2 as FNYEAQ. The CDR3 is made up of 18 amino acids. The junction had 10 bases not matched to a gene; V was cut back by 1 base and J by 1 base. The CDR3 DNA is TGTGCCAGCAGCTTAGTCTCGGGAGGGAAGCGGGGCACAGATACGCAGTATTTT. This encodes CASSLVSGGKRGTDTQYF.

In this sample, this clonotype turned up many times. V and J are TRBV4-1 and TRBJ1-1; D unresolved. The CDR3 contains 14 residues. Germline V gives CDR1 MGHRA, CDR2 YSYEKL. Trimming shortened V by 4 bases and J by 5 bases, and 14 bases separated the two germline ends. This CDR3 reads CASSPGPGSTEAFF. CDR3 nucleotides: TGCGCCAGCAGCCCGGGTCCGGGCAGTACTGAAGCTTTCTTT.

The chain uses TRBV12-3 or TRBV12-4 and TRBJ2-6; 9 positions match TRBD1. With 6 bases clipped from V and 1 base from J, the junction kept 7 bases outside the gene matches. The CDR3 is 17 residues long. CDR3 DNA: TGTGCCAGCAGAAGGACAGGGGTCACATCTGGGGCCAACGTCCTGACTTTC. It encodes CASRRTGVTSGANVLTF.

The chain recombines TRBV28 with TRBJ2-5, with 7 bases matching TRBD2. After removal of 2 bases from V and 5 bases from J, the junction contained 11 bases not matched to a gene. The CDR3 covers 16 residues. Germline V lookup: CDR1 MDHEN, CDR2 SYDVKM. The DNA for the CDR3 is TGTGCCAGCAGTTTAACCCAGACTAGCATGGTGGAGACCCAGTACTTC. It encodes CASSLTQTSMVETQYF.

V is TRBV6-1 and J is TRBJ2-1, with a weak D call TRBD2 (7 bases). V lost 7 bases, J lost 9 bases, and 16 bases lay in between. In germline, CDR1 is MNHNS, CDR2 SASEGT. The CDR3 consists of 13 residues. The CDR3 DNA is TGTGCCAGCAAAGGGGGAGGGGAGGGTGAGCAGTTCTTC. Its translation is CASKGGGEGEQFF.

This clonotype was counted between two and nine times. The chain combines TRBV13 with TRBJ1-2; D not resolved. The CDR3 covers 12 residues. The V and J ends lost 4 bases and 7 bases respectively, with 10 bases between them. Germline CDR1 PRHDT, CDR2 FYEKMQ (reference sequence). The CDR3: CASSWWVTGYTF. For the CDR3, the DNA is TGTGCCAGCAGCTGGTGGGTAACTGGCTACACCTTC.

V is TRBV3-1 and J is TRBJ2-7; TRBD1 aligns across 9 bases. The junction had 3 bases not matched to a gene; V was cut back by 5 bases and J by 1 base. The CDR3 length is 14 residues. In germline, CDR1 is LGHDT, CDR2 YNNKEL (reference sequence). CDR3 DNA: TGTGCCAGCAGCTCCGGGACAGGGTCCTACGAGCAGTACGTC. The encoded protein is CASSSGTGSYEQYV.

The chain uses TRBV20-1 and TRBJ2-2; D remains unclear. The V gene lost 0 bases and the J gene lost 5 bases, with 7 bases spanning the gap. The germline gives CDR1 DFQATT, CDR2 SNEGSKA (reference sequence). The CDR3 runs to 13 residues. CDR3 in DNA: TGCAGTGCTAGAGATCTTCCTACCGGGGAGCTGTTTTTT. Its protein is CSARDLPTGELFF.

The table lists this clonotype with a few counts. V and J are TRBV11-1 and TRBJ2-1; 7 bases fit TRBD2. Germline V gives CDR1 SGHAT, CDR2 FQDESV (reference sequence). CDR3 length equals 18 residues. J gave up 0 bases and V 3 bases, and 11 bases lay outside the gene matches. CDR3 nucleotides: TGTGCCAGCAGCTTGGTAAGGGAGGGGATGAGCTCCTACAATGAGCAGTTCTTC. Translated, it gives CASSLVREGMSSYNEQFF. The full variable domain, completed using reference TRBV11-1 and TRBJ2-1, is EAEVAQSPRYKITEKSQAVAFWCDPISGHATLYWYRQILGQGPELLVQFQDESVVDDSQLPKDRFSAERLKGVDSTLKIQPAELGDSAMYLCASSLVREGMSSYNEQFFGPGTRLTVL.

The V gene is TRBV3-1, the J gene TRBJ2-3, with D tentatively TRBD2 (5 bases). Germline V gives CDR1 LGHDT, CDR2 YNNKEL (reference sequence). Trimming cost V 1 base and J 2 bases, with 19 bases left between them. The CDR3 runs 18 residues. In nucleotides, the CDR3 is TGTGCCAGCAGCCAAGGTCCAGTGAGGGATATCCTCACAGATACGCAGTATTTT. Encoded protein: CASSQGPVRDILTDTQYF.

The genes are TRBV5-1 and TRBJ2-5; D could derive from TRBD1 or TRBD2 (6 bases each). The CDR3 covers 16 residues. Germline CDR1 SGHRS, CDR2 YFSETQ. The germline V and J ends were trimmed by 4 bases and 2 bases, with 18 bases remaining between them. Here the CDR3 DNA reads TGCGCCAGCAGCCCACTAGCCGGACAGTCTCAAGAGACCCAGTACTTC. It yields the protein CASSPLAGQSQETQYF.

This clonotype was counted only a few times. The rearrangement uses TRBV11-2 and TRBJ2-3; D unresolved. This CDR3 is 12 amino acids long. The ends were cut back, 4 bases at V and 7 bases at J, with 9 bases in the middle. The germline gives CDR1 SGHAT, CDR2 FQNNGV. CDR3 DNA sequence: TGTGCCAGCAGCTCCCAGGAGTATACGCAGTATTTT. This codes for CASSSQEYTQYF.